This T cell receptor (beta chain) was recorded in a study of T cells in Graves' hyperthyroidism and ophthalmopathy (dated by TCRdb to between 2018 and 2021). Notes on the research overall: A discovery cohort of approximately 100 patients, about 40 with Graves' ophthalmopathy and approximately 57 with stable Graves' hyperthyroidism, was used to find distinguishing TCR V-J signatures. The paper describes TCR Vbeta CDR3 sequencing of around 130 peripheral blood samples, made up of 43 ophthalmopathy patients, more than 70 hyperthyroidism patients and roughly 17 progressor patients. Whether ophthalmopathy could be predicted prospectively was tested in an independent validation cohort made up of roughly 20 hyperthyroidism patients plus 17 patients who later progressed to ophthalmopathy. After blood sampling, hyperthyroidism patients were treated with methimazole at a starting dose of 30 mg daily, and ophthalmopathy patients were treated with high-dose intravenous methylprednisolone. The study also compared thyroid tissue and blood T-cell repertoires from more than five Graves' hyperthyroidism patients. The roughly 100 discovery patients were randomly divided into training and test sets at a 7:3 ratio.

The study excluded patients with uncontrolled infections, other autoimmune diseases, pregnancy or lactation. Diagnoses were based on clinical symptoms, serum thyroxine and TRAb, thyroid ultrasound and orbital computed tomography. Trizol reagent was used to extract total RNA, and RNA quality was then checked on an Agilent 2100 Bioanalyzer. Summary of the overall study and its limitations: Sample size was not statistically predetermined, and blinding of investigators to group allocation was not performed. In validation, the model predicted progression to ophthalmopathy with roughly 66% sensitivity and roughly 75% specificity, a median of 6.5 months before onset. A model built on a 13 V-J signature distinguished ophthalmopathy from stable hyperthyroidism, reaching around 88% sensitivity and approximately 83% specificity in cross-validation and 80%/75% in testing. Most expanded thyroid clonotypes (frequency above 0.001) were also found in blood, which suggests that blood repertoires may mirror thyroid immune responses.

About this clonotype: Its target antigen remains unknown. A much larger clone sits a single nucleotide away, making a read error possible.

V lost 8 bases and J lost 1 base, and the count of bases not matched to a germline gene is 11. From the cysteine up to the phenylalanine, the CDR3 has a length of 15 residues. The DNA shown is the 45-base CDR3, in frame from base 1. CDR1 and CDR2 (SNHLY, FYNNEI) derive from the germline V gene. Amplification of TCR beta CDR3 regions was carried out from RNA transcripts. The first round of RT-PCR for the TCR CDR3 was performed with the HTBI primer set and the Qiagen OneStep RT-PCR kit. The libraries were constructed in a second round of multiplex PCR and then size-selected and purified. The libraries were sequenced on an Illumina HiSeq2000 using paired-end 100 bp reads. Under the source paper's analysis protocol: SOAPnuke was used to process the raw data, throwing out any read that contained adapters or uncalled bases, had a mean Phred below 15, or lacked an exact constant-primer or identifier match. COPE v1.2.5 was used to merge high-quality paired reads, and clonotypes were defined as unique nucleotide sequences. MiTCR v1.1 was used to align the clonotypes against IMGT TRBV, TRBD and TRBJ reference segments. The analysis included only V-J combinations with a frequency above 0.0001, which together covered 99.2% of the repertoires. A TCS score was defined as the ratio of F50 (clonal expansion) to E x V (chaos), with BLOSUM62-based TCRdist applied between CDR3 peptides within each V-J. Welch's t-statistics and random forest reduced fewer than 600 V-J features to roughly 13, which were used in a naive Bayes classifier (R e1071). Thyroid-blood repertoire similarity was quantified with the Morisita-Horn index. The public reads were run again by TCRdb, first through fastp at Q25 and then through MiXCR, and only productive beta chains were kept. A single entry per CDR3 protein holds the most common genes and DNA from its merged rows. The authors' filters were not applied to this entry. This sample is represented by approximately 640,000 distinct CDR3 sequences; 40% to 55% of them were singletons. The ten largest clones take up about 7% of the sample.

This TCR derives from an adult man with Graves' disease, either hyperthyroidism or ophthalmopathy (not recorded which). The rearranged segments are TRBV2 and TRBJ2-7, with 7 bases aligning to TRBD1. Sequenced sample: peripheral blood or thyroid tissue (not recorded which). The nucleotide sequence reads TGTGCCAGCGGTACCGACAGGGCCCCATCCTACGAGCAGTACTTC. It translates as CASGTDRAPSYEQYF.